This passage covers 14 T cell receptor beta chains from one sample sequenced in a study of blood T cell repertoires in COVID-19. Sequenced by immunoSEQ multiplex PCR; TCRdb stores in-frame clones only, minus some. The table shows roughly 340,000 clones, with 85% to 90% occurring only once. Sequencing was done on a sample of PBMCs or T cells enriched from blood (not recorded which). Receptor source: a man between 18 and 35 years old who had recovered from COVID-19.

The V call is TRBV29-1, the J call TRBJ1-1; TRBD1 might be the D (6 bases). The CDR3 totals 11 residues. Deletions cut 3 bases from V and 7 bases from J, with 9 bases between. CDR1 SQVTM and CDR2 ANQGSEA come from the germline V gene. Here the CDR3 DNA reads TGCAGCGTTGATAGGGGGGGTGAAGCTTTCTTT. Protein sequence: CSVDRGGEAFF.

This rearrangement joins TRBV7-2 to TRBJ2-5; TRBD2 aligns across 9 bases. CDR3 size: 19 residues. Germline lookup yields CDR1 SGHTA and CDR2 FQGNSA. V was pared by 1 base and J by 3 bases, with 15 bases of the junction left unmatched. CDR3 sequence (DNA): TGTGCCAGCAGCTTAGGGTTAGCGGGAGCTCCTACATGGGAAGAGACCCAGTACTTC. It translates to CASSLGLAGAPTWEETQYF.

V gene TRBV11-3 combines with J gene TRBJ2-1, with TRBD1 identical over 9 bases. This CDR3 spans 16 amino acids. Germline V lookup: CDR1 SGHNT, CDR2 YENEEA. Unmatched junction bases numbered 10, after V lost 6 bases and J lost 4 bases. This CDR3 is CASSYAGTGIYNEQFF. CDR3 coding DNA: TGTGCCAGCAGTTATGCCGGGACAGGGATATACAATGAGCAGTTCTTC. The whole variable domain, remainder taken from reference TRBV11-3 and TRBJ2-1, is EAGVVQSPRYKIIEKKQPVAFWCNPISGHNTLYWYLQNLGQGPELLIRYENEEAVDDSQLPKDRFSAERLKGVDSTLKIQPAELGDSAVYLCASSYAGTGIYNEQFFGPGTRLTVL.

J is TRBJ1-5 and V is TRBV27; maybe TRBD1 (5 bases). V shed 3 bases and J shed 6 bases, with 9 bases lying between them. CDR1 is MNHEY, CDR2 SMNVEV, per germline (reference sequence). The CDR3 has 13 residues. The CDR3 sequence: CASSFRGGQPQHF. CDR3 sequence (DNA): TGTGCCAGCAGTTTCCGGGGGGGTCAGCCCCAGCATTTT.

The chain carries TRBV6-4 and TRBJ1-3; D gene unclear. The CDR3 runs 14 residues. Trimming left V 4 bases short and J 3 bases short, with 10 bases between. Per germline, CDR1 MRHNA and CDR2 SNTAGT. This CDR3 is CASSGRAHGNTIYF. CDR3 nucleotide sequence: TGTGCCAGCAGTGGGCGGGCTCATGGAAACACCATATATTTT.

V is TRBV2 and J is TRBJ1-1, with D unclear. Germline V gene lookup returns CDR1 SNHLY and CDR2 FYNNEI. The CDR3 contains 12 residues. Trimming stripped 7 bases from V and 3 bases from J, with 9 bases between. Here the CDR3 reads CASNSPDTEAFF. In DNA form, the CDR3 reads TGTGCCAGCAACTCGCCGGACACTGAAGCTTTCTTT.

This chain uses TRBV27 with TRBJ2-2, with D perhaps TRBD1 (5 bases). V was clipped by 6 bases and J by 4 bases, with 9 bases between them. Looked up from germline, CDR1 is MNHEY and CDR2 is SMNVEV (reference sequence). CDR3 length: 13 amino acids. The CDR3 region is CASRTDSTGELFF. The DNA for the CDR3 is TGTGCCAGCAGGACAGACTCCACCGGGGAGCTGTTTTTT.

The CDR3 loop reads CASSQAAGRKDTIYF. Written as DNA, the CDR3 is TGTGCCAGCAGCCAAGCTGCAGGGCGAAAGGACACCATATATTTT. The J gene is TRBJ1-3, the V gene TRBV3-1 (or the pseudogene TRBV3-2); tentatively, D is TRBD1 (5 bases). This CDR3 has 15 residues. In germline, CDR1 is LGHDT, CDR2 YNNKEL (reference sequence). V was shortened by 1 base and J by 8 bases, with 15 bases between the two germline ends.

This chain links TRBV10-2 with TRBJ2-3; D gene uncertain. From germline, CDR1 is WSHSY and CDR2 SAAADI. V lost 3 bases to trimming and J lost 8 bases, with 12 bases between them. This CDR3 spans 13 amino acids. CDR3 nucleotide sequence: TGCGCCAGCAGTGACCCTACCCGCGGTACGCAGTATTTT. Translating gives CASSDPTRGTQYF.

CDR3 loop: CASRGTGGSNQPQHF. CDR3 coding DNA: TGTGCCAGCAGGGGAACAGGGGGAAGCAATCAGCCCCAGCATTTT. The chain combines TRBV6-5 with TRBJ1-5, with TRBD1 matching over 8 bases. CDR3 length: 15 residues. V lost 6 bases, J lost 1 base, and 5 bases stayed unmatched. The V gene's germline CDR1 is MNHEY and CDR2 SVGAGI.

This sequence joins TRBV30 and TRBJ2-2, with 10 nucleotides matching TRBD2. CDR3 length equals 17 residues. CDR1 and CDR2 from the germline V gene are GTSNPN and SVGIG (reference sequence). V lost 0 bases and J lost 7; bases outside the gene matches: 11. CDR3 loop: CAWSVRSGRATRGELFF. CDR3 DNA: TGTGCCTGGAGTGTACGAAGCGGGAGGGCCACGCGCGGGGAGCTGTTTTTT.

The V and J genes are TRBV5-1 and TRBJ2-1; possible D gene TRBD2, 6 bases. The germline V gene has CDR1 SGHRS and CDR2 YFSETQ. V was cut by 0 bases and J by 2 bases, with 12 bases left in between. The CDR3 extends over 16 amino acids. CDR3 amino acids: CASSLATGDPYNEQFF. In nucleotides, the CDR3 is TGCGCCAGCAGCTTGGCCACGGGGGATCCCTACAATGAGCAGTTCTTC.

CDR3 region: CASSQGAQLHQPQHF. The CDR3 DNA reads TGTGCCAGCAGCCAAGGGGCACAATTACATCAGCCCCAGCATTTT. The chain joins TRBV3-1 (or the pseudogene TRBV3-2) to TRBJ1-5; D not resolved. In germline, CDR1 is LGHDT, CDR2 YNNKEL (reference sequence). V was cut by 1 base and J by 5 bases, with 12 bases left in between. The CDR3 has 15 residues.

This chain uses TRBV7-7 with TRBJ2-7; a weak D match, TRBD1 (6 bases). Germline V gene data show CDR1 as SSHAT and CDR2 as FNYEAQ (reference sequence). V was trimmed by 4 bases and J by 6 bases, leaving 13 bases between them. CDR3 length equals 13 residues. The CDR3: CASSYTMGAEQYF. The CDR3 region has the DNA TGTGCCAGCAGCTACACAATGGGGGCCGAGCAGTACTTC.